This TCR beta chain was recorded in a study of shared clonotypes between healthy human individuals (dated by TCRdb to 2019 to 2021). At the level of the whole study: The cohort included a few men and two women between 18 and 49 years of age. Per donor, three plates each were used for CD4 naive and CD4 memory, two for CD8 naive, and one for CD8 memory. Blood TCR repertoires of four to six healthy adults were deeply sequenced to estimate repertoire size and the extent of clonotype sharing between individuals. To increase sequencing depth and limit assay-specific biases, different laboratories used diverse techniques to prepare libraries and sequence TCR repertoires. Per donor, leukapheresis produced somewhere between about 0.94 and 10 billion PBMCs. Study-wide findings and limitations: Compared with non-shared clonotypes, the clonotypes found in all four sorted-subset donors had higher generation probabilities. Because the study included a small number of donors, the genetic and exposure-history diversity represented was limited. Estimated clonotype richness was generally larger for naive than for memory subsets. When a handful of donors were compared, the shared fraction of clonotypes was about 5.2% for naive CD4, more than 3% for naive CD8, 2.3% for memory CD4, and 0.35% to 0.4% for memory CD8. Even with the large sequencing depth, rarefaction of the sorted-subset datasets indicated that sequencing was incomplete. Pairwise subsampling led to the expectation that sequencing depth would affect the degree of clonotype sharing among donors. Sampling was limited to blood, and TCR repertoires in tissue likely differ from TCR repertoires in blood.

CD8 naive samples were obtained by positive selection for CCR7 among CD45RO-negative cells, yielding a CD45RA+CCR7+ population from which TemRA cells were excluded. The donors were healthy, HIV-negative adults who had no recently reported acute infections or vaccinations. Only Caucasian adults living in Nashville, Tennessee, USA were represented among the donors. Blood was obtained by leukapheresis, after which PBMCs were separated by Ficoll-Histopaque density gradient centrifugation and cryopreserved in liquid nitrogen vapor phase. Analytical flow cytometry was used to check the purity and quantity of every magnetically sorted T cell population. Each sorted fraction had its genomic DNA isolated and then quantified by UV absorbance on a Nanodrop 2000c. About this clone: The antigen this receptor binds is unknown. No qualities accompany the bases; no much larger clone lies one base away.

Using the deep immunoSEQ assay, TCR CDR3 regions were amplified from genomic DNA by multiplex PCR. Genomic DNA extracted from each cell subset was distributed evenly over all wells of several immunoSEQ 96-well plates, and each plate served as one replicate. Each replicate PCR for sorted subsets received around 200 ng genomic DNA, equal to tens of thousands of T cell genomes. Purified libraries were measured with a Qubit 3.0 fluorometer, size-checked on a Bioanalyzer 2100, and measured again with the KAPA Library Quantification kit. Every immunoSEQ 96-well plate was sequenced on a separate single-read 150-cycle Illumina NextSeq 550 flow cell. Regarding the original processing steps: The immunoSEQ output contained only junctional sequences without quality scores, so filtering could not match that applied to full-length reads. To assign V/J genes and CDR3, sequences were annotated using PyIR, a Python wrapper for IgBLAST v1.9, with IMGT germline references. Reads were removed for weak V/J assignments (E-value above 1e-6), missing CDR3, stop codons, out-of-frame junctions, or ambiguous translated residues. V3J clonotypes were defined by identical inferred V gene, J gene, and CDR3 amino acid sequence. Percentage overlap between repertoires was calculated by dividing the number of shared unique clonotypes by the size of the smaller repertoire. Richness of each repertoire was evaluated using RTK rarefaction, the Chao1 estimator, and Recon v2.1 estimates of unobserved clonotypes. For all TCRbeta clonotypes obtained by the gDNA method from a few donors, generation probabilities were computed with OLGA. The table comes from immuneACCESS by way of TCRdb, which keeps in-frame sequences with V and J called. Part of the clones is missing from these tables; in studies checked, under half for an unresolved V gene and the rest for unknown reasons. D and trimming come from the DNA, and the V and J calls and clone size come from that table. This sample gives over 2,000,000 clones in total; about 94% of them show up just once. Around 1.7% of the sample goes to the ten largest clones.

The sequence was collected from a man aged 18 to 30 in good health. Some clones in this sample may be carry-over from other donors' samples. What was sequenced was naive CD8+ T cells from PBMCs. The cell subset or site label, as the study defines it: CD45RA+CCR7+.

The CDR3 reads CASSDNRGDRGFYEQYF. The DNA sequence is TGTGCCAGCAGTGATAACCGAGGGGACAGGGGTTTCTACGAGCAGTACTTC. In this chain, TRBV2 is recombined with TRBJ2-7; TRBD1 lines up with 10 middle nucleotides. Sequences SNHLY (CDR1) and FYNNEI (CDR2) are obtained from the germline V gene. The CDR3 holds 17 amino acids from the cysteine to the phenylalanine. The DNA shown is the 51-base CDR3, in frame from base 1. Trimming accounts for 3 bases at V and 3 bases at J, while the number of junction bases matched to no gene is 11.